The clone carrying this T cell receptor (beta chain) came up many times. What it recognizes is unknown. Using two-round multiplex PCR, the authors amplified TCR beta CDR3 from genomic DNA. Round one of PCR was performed, and it used primers specific to each TRBV and TRBJ gene. TCRdb independently ran MiXCR on the multiplex PCR reads; one entry per CDR3 protein. This table holds roughly 20,000 distinct CDR3 sequences, 55% found once. This entry comes from a study of prognosis after radiotherapy for stage I lung cancer. Study details: In total, around 12 men and 6 women took part as patients, aged roughly 53 to 85 with a median of around 70 years. Findings and limits, study-wide: Lower post-radiation Shannon entropy was seen in patients who went on to develop distant metastases.

Node-negative status on CT and PET/CT applied to all patients, none having prior chemotherapy, radiotherapy or other malignancies. The CDR3 covers 14 residues. The V segment lost 5 bases and the J segment 5 bases; nucleotides outside the gene matches: 4. Per germline, CDR1 LGHDT and CDR2 YNNKEL (reference sequence). This chain links TRBV3-1 with TRBJ2-7, with 12 bases lining up with TRBD2. This sequence was found in a donor over 45 with non-small cell lung cancer. Sequencing was performed on PBMCs, taken before or after stereotactic body radiation therapy (not recorded which). CDR3 protein: CASSSTSGSHEQYF. The CDR3 coding sequence is TGTGCCAGCAGCTCGACTAGCGGGAGTCACGAGCAGTACTTC.